This TCR beta chain was identified in a study of early T cells in non-severe SARS-CoV-2 infection. At the level of the study: Sequenced bulk RNA came from whole blood that was unsorted, and chains were unpaired.

Each cDNA molecule carried a unique molecular identifier. TCRdb re-analysed the 5' RACE reads in MiXCR, keeping a single row per CDR3 protein. This table holds more than 80,000 distinct CDR3 sequences, approximately 13% found once. The CDR3 loop spans 14 amino acids. CDR1 SGHTA and CDR2 FQGNSA come from the germline V gene. Trimming took 7 bases from V and 9 from J, leaving 19 bases between them. The specimen was whole blood. The gene calls are TRBV7-2 and TRBJ2-1; TRBD1 is a possible D gene (6 bases). This receptor was taken from an adult who was a healthcare worker with PCR-confirmed SARS-CoV-2 infection or an uninfected control (not recorded which). The CDR3 here is CASKGSADRFEQFF. For the CDR3, the DNA is TGTGCCAGCAAAGGTTCGGCCGACAGGTTTGAGCAGTTCTTC.